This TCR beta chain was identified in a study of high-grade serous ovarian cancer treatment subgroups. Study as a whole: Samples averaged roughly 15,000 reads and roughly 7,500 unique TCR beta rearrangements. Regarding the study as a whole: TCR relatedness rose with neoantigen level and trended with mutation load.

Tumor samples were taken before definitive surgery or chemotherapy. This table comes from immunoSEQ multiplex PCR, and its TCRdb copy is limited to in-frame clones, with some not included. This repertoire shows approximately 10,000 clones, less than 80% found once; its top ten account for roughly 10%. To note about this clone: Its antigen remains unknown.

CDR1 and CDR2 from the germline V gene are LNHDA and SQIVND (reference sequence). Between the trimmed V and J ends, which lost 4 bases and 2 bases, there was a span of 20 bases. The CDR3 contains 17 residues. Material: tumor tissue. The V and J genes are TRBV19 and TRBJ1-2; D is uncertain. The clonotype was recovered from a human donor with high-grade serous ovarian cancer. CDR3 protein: CASSRTPGSTANYGYTF. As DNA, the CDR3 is TGTGCCAGTAGTAGAACGCCCGGGAGTACTGCGAACTATGGCTACACCTTC.